This T cell receptor (beta chain) was obtained from a study of blood T cells in healthy people across ages. This CDR3 is 16 amino acids long. V was clipped by 4 bases and J by 4 bases; unmatched bases: 9. A sample-barcoded 5' primer and a J-beta primer mix were used in a second PCR of about 7 to 12 cycles. From each sample, at least 2.5 million paired-end reads containing CDR3 were obtained. TCRdb passed the 5' RACE reads through MiXCR, listing each CDR3 protein once. The data contain roughly 1,000,000 distinct CDR3 sequences, under 30% of them singletons. These data also featured in a second study, about T cells of mothers and their children. That source adds: All RNA that had been extracted was used for cDNA synthesis at approximately 1.4 ug per 15 ul.

The chain is built from TRBV12-3 or TRBV12-4 and TRBJ2-1, with 8 bases lining up with TRBD2. The sample was blood. This sequence originates from a girl aged 2-10 years in good health. The DNA for the CDR3 is TGTGCCAGCAGTTCCACGGAGGCTAGCGGGTACAATGAGCAGTTCTTC. The encoded protein is CASSSTEASGYNEQFF.